What follows are 5 T cell receptor beta chains derived from one specimen sequenced in a study of T-cell reconstitution after alpha-beta-depleted transplantation in children. Preparation of the TCRbeta library used unique molecular identifiers. TCRdb processed the PCR reads anew with MiXCR; each CDR3 protein has one entry. The data contain around 490,000 distinct CDR3 sequences, 10% to 12% of them singletons. Material: PBMCs, mostly from graft donor cells, obtained 180 days after TCRalphabeta/CD19-depleted stem cell transplant. Receptors originate from a female patient aged 2-10 years who had a stem cell transplant for aplastic anemia, so the T cells may come from the graft donor.

Only a few counts were recorded for this clonotype. The V and J genes are TRBV4-3 and TRBJ2-7; 9 bases align to TRBD1. V dropped 1 base and J dropped 3; count of bases not matched to a gene: 4. Germline loops: CDR1 LGHNA, CDR2 YSLEER. This CDR3 has 15 amino acids. DNA of the CDR3: TGCGCCAGCAGCCAAGGACAGGGGGATTTCTACGAGCAGTACTTC. Encoded protein: CASSQGQGDFYEQYF.

This clonotype was detected a few times. The chain recombines TRBV7-2 with TRBJ2-7; D call uncertain. The CDR3 consists of 15 residues. CDR1 and CDR2 (germline): SGHTA, FQGNSA. Trimming took off 4 bases at V and 2 bases at J, with 15 bases between the two ends. CDR3 amino acids: CASSSFRVSTYEQYF. Written as DNA, the CDR3 is TGTGCCAGCAGCTCTTTCCGGGTCTCAACCTACGAGCAGTACTTC.

The table lists this clonotype with many counts. The chain links TRBV29-1 to TRBJ2-3; 13 bases map to TRBD2. CDR1 is SQVTM, CDR2 ANQGSEA, per germline. The CDR3 is 15 amino acids. J gave up 6 bases and V 7 bases, and 10 bases lay outside the gene matches. CDR3 DNA sequence: TGCAGCGGGGGACTTTGGACTAGCGGGAGCGATACGCAGTATTTT. Its translation is CSGGLWTSGSDTQYF.

V gene TRBV4-3 combines with J gene TRBJ2-5; D is ambiguous. V was cut by 0 bases and J by 9 bases, with 17 bases left in between. Germline CDR1 reads LGHNA; CDR2 reads YSLEER. This CDR3 is 15 amino acids long. The CDR3 nucleotides read TGCGCCAGCAGCCAAGATCGAGGACGGCCCTTTCCCCAGTACTTC. This translates into CASSQDRGRPFPQYF.

The chain recombines TRBV4-3 with TRBJ1-4, with D perhaps TRBD1 (5 bases). The CDR3 covers 17 residues. V was pared by 1 base and J by 6 bases, with 18 bases between. The germline CDR1 and CDR2 sequences are LGHNA and YSLEER. CDR3 amino acids: CASSQGGFGGRDEKLFF. In nucleotides, the CDR3 is TGCGCCAGCAGCCAAGGGGGTTTCGGGGGAAGGGATGAAAAACTGTTTTTT.